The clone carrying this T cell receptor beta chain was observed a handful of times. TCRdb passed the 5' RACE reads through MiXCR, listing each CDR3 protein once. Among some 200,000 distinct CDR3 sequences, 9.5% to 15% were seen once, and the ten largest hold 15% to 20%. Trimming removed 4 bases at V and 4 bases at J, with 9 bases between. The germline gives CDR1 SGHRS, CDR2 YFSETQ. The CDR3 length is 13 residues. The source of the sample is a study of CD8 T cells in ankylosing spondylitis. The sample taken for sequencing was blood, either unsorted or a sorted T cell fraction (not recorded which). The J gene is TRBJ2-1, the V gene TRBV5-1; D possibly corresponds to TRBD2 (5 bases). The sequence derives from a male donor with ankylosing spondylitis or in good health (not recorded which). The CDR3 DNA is TGCGCCAGCAGCCTTAGCGTGTACAATGAGCAGTTCTTC. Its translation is CASSLSVYNEQFF. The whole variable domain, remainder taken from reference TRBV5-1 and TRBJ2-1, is KAGVTQTPRYLIKTRGQQVTLSCSPISGHRSVSWYQQTPGQGLQFLFEYFSETQRNKGNFPGRFSGRQFSNSRSEMNVSTLELGDSALYLCASSLSVYNEQFFGPGTRLTVL.